The text below deals with one T cell receptor beta chain. Its antigen remains unidentified. Per-base qualities were not stored, and no clone one base away is much larger. PBMCs were isolated by density centrifugation and stained for CD3, CD4 and CD8, after which CD4+ and CD8+ T cells were sorted on a FACSAria. Scalp biopsies and blood samples were obtained from unaffected controls. This record comes from a study of CD8+ T cells in alopecia areata (dated by TCRdb to 2017 to 2018). About the study as a whole: The study used high-throughput TCRbeta sequencing to examine T cell clonal expansion in alopecia areata, in both the C3H/HeJ mouse model and human patients. RNA came from the PAXgene miRNA kit for fixed scalp, the miRNeasy kit for PBMCs, and the RNeasy kit for mouse skin. TCRbeta CDR3 regions were amplified by immunoSEQ multiplex PCR using 35 Vbeta forward and 13 Jbeta reverse primers. Human TCRbeta sequencing covered scalp tissue and sorted CD4+ and CD8+ peripheral blood T cells from patchy and totalis/universalis alopecia areata patients and healthy controls. Scalp clonality was compared across normal scalp (n=4), patchy alopecia areata scalp (n=8), and alopecia totalis/universalis scalp (n=8). Study-level results and caveats: Scalp TCR repertoire analysis is complicated because resident alphabeta T cells in normal human skin are also sequenced, whereas mouse skin is dominated by gammadelta T cells. Lesional scalp, especially in alopecia totalis/universalis, showed higher clonality and more expanded CD8+ clones than normal scalp, suggesting antigenic drive. Shared TCR sequences between patients were less evident than in mice, which may be partly attributable to HLA diversity in the patient population.

At the junction V is shortened by 4 bases and J by 1 base, with 16 bases in between. The CDR3 contains 16 residues, cysteine and phenylalanine counted. The only DNA kept is the CDR3, 48 bases in frame from the first base. The germline V gene supplies CDR1 SGHDT and CDR2 YYEEEE. The receptor library was made with the immunoSEQ multiplex PCR assay. RNA was extracted from all samples and reverse transcribed into cDNA as template for TCR sequencing. SuperScript III was used for first-strand cDNA synthesis, primed with a 2:1 mix of oligo-dT and random hexamers. Amplification bias was assessed with a synthetic immune receptor repertoire, and residual bias was removed computationally. Turning to the authors' computational methods: After raw reads were preprocessed to remove errors, the CDR3 was defined following IMGT conventions as running from the conserved cysteine to phenylalanine. Clonality was computed as 1 minus the Shannon entropy, with the entropy normalized by log2 of the number of productive unique TCRs. Scalp TCRbeta sequences were cross-referenced with sorted blood CD4 and CD8 repertoires so that the CD4 or CD8 identity of scalp clones could be inferred. TCRdb carries this immuneACCESS record with in-frame sequences only. Its versions omit some clonotypes, under half of them owing to an unresolved V gene in the studies checked, with the rest unexplained. D and trimming come from the DNA, and the V and J calls and clone size come from that table. Within this sample are 110,000 or so clones, with approximately 63% of them counted one time only. The ten largest make up 20% to 25% of the sample.

In this chain, TRBV5-6 is recombined with TRBJ2-3; the D gene is possibly TRBD1 or TRBD2, with 5 bases matching each. The sequence was collected from a human donor in good health. Sample: CD8+ T cells sorted from blood. The DNA sequence follows: TGTGCCAGCAGCCTGGGGGTGGTTAGGGGCACAGATACGCAGTATTTT. Translated, this gives CASSLGVVRGTDTQYF. When the CDR3 is completed using the reference TRBV5-6 and TRBJ2-3 genes on either side, the full variable domain is DAGVTQSPTHLIKTRGQQVTLRCSPKSGHDTVSWYQQALGQGPQFIFQYYEEEERQRGNFPDRFSGHQFPNYSSELNVNALLLGDSALYLCASSLGVVRGTDTQYFGPGTRLTVL.